The 21 T cell receptor beta chains given below trace back to one sample, sequenced in a study of T cells in tuberculosis. Stated time point: new active TB diagnosis, blood taken before or within 7 days of starting treatment. The data were produced by immunoSEQ multiplex PCR, yet TCRdb's version contains in-frame clones alone and is incomplete. Of tens of thousands of clones in the sample, under 85% were seen once. This specimen consisted of PBMCs, obtained at tuberculosis diagnosis. Receptors were obtained from an adult with tuberculosis.

This clone was detected once. The rearrangement uses TRBV7-6 and TRBJ1-1; 8 bases map to TRBD1. This CDR3 is 18 amino acids long. V lost 2 bases and J lost 5; bases outside the gene matches: 16. Germline assignment: CDR1 SGHVS and CDR2 FNYEAQ. CDR3 coding DNA: TGTGCCAGCAGCTTACTACTGGACAGGGATAGCTGGAGGACTGAAGCTTTCTTT. Protein sequence: CASSLLLDRDSWRTEAFF.

This chain joins TRBV11-2 and TRBJ1-3; D is unresolved. With 3 bases removed from V and 4 bases from J, the gap between germline ends came to 7 bases. From germline, CDR1 is SGHAT and CDR2 FQNNGV. The CDR3 sequence is 13 residues long. CDR3 region: CASSFGRGNTIYF. The CDR3 bases are TGTGCCAGCAGCTTCGGCAGGGGAAACACCATATATTTT.

This clone was seen only once. This chain joins TRBV28 and TRBJ2-6; the D is unclear. The V end was cut by 8 bases, the J end by 0 bases, with 11 bases between. CDR1 is MDHEN, CDR2 SYDVKM, per germline. CDR3 length equals 15 residues. The CDR3: CASYTHFSGANVLTF. The CDR3 coding sequence is TGTGCCAGCTATACTCATTTCTCTGGGGCCAACGTCCTGACTTTC.

The chain links TRBV29-1 to TRBJ1-1, with D possibly being TRBD1 (6 bases). This CDR3 region has 11 residues. Germline CDR1 and CDR2: SQVTM and ANQGSEA. Trimming stripped 4 bases from V and 6 bases from J, with 9 bases between. Written as DNA, the CDR3 is TGCAGCGTTGGAACAGGGCCTGAAGCTTTCTTT. Residues: CSVGTGPEAFF.

This rearrangement joins TRBV11-2 to TRBJ2-4, with D maybe TRBD1 (6 bases). This CDR3 has 16 residues. The germline V gene encodes CDR1 SGHAT and CDR2 FQNNGV. V was cut by 2 bases and J by 0 bases, with 11 bases left in between. The chain's CDR3 is CASSLLGALAKNIQYF. The CDR3 bases are TGTGCCAGCAGCTTACTGGGGGCCTTAGCCAAAAACATTCAGTACTTC.

The V gene is TRBV18, the J gene TRBJ1-4; D is possibly TRBD1 (5 bases). The CDR3 covers 16 residues. V was clipped by 1 base and J by 5 bases, with 14 bases between them. Germline assignment: CDR1 KGHSH and CDR2 LQKENI. For the CDR3, the DNA is TGTGCCAGCTCACCACTAAAGGCAGGGAGGAATGAAAAACTGTTTTTT. Translating it yields CASSPLKAGRNEKLFF.

The chain carries TRBV4-2 and TRBJ2-3, with D hard to call. Trimming left V 0 bases short and J 6 bases short, with 13 bases between. This CDR3 has 15 residues. Looked up from germline, CDR1 is LGHNA and CDR2 is YNFKEQ. The CDR3 DNA sequence: TGTGCCAGCAGCCAAGAGCTGGCCGCCGGGGATACGCAGTATTTT. Translation gives CASSQELAAGDTQYF.

This clone was seen once. This chain connects TRBV2 to TRBJ1-1; D is unclear. Germline CDR1 and CDR2: SNHLY and FYNNEI. The CDR3 loop spans 13 amino acids. Trimming shortened V by 4 bases and J by 0 bases, and 6 bases separated the two germline ends. As DNA, the CDR3 is TGTGCCAGCAGTGGTAGAGTGAACACTGAAGCTTTCTTT. This gives the protein CASSGRVNTEAFF.

The gene calls are TRBV5-6 and TRBJ2-7; 9 nucleotides align to TRBD1. Germline lookup yields CDR1 SGHDT and CDR2 YYEEEE. Trimming at V came to 4 bases and at J to 3 bases, leaving 8 bases not matched to a gene. The CDR3 is made up of 15 amino acids. CDR3 residues: CASSPQPGQGYEQYF. DNA of the CDR3: TGTGCCAGCAGCCCTCAACCGGGACAGGGCTACGAGCAGTACTTC.

The rearrangement uses TRBV19 and TRBJ1-5; D gene unclear. The V end lost 2 bases, the J end lost 0 bases, and 8 bases lay between the germline ends. Looked up from germline, CDR1 is LNHDA and CDR2 is SQIVND (reference sequence). The CDR3 is 15 amino acids. The CDR3 here is CASSIYRHSNQPQHF. CDR3 sequence (DNA): TGTGCCAGTAGTATATACAGACATAGCAATCAGCCCCAGCATTTT.

V and J are TRBV7-2 and TRBJ2-7, with D uncertain. Germline-derived CDR1 and CDR2 are SGHTA and FQGNSA. V lost 3 bases to trimming and J lost 3 bases, with 9 bases between them. There are 13 residues in the CDR3. The CDR3 nucleotides read TGTGCCAGCAGCTTCAGACATTTCTACGAGCAGTACTTC. Protein product: CASSFRHFYEQYF.

The CDR3 reads CASTFEVSGGNTEAFF. CDR3 DNA sequence: TGCGCCAGCACCTTTGAGGTGTCAGGGGGGAACACTGAAGCTTTCTTT. The gene calls are TRBV5-1 and TRBJ1-1, with 7 bases aligning to TRBD1. With 6 bases clipped from V and 1 base from J, the junction kept 12 bases outside the gene matches. Germline V CDR1 and CDR2: SGHRS, YFSETQ. The length of the CDR3 is 16 residues. The variable domain in full, with the rest retrieved from reference TRBV5-1 and TRBJ1-1, is KAGVTQTPRYLIKTRGQQVTLSCSPISGHRSVSWYQQTPGQGLQFLFEYFSETQRNKGNFPGRFSGRQFSNSRSEMNVSTLELGDSALYLCASTFEVSGGNTEAFFGQGTRLTVV.

This chain uses TRBV5-1 with TRBJ1-1; D is unresolved. Germline CDR1 reads SGHRS; CDR2 reads YFSETQ. Trimming took off 4 bases at V and 3 bases at J, with 13 bases between the two ends. The CDR3 length is 14 residues. This CDR3 reads CASSLGDGDTEAFF. The CDR3 coding sequence is TGCGCCAGCAGCCTGGGTGACGGGGACACTGAAGCTTTCTTT.

The chain employs TRBV21-1 and TRBJ2-7; the table's D call TRBD2 went unverified against the DNA. TRBV21-1 is a known pseudogene. There are 14 residues in the CDR3. This CDR3 is CASSKGLADYEQYF. In DNA, the CDR3 is TGTGCCAGCAGCAAAGGACTAGCGGACTACGAGCAGTACTTC.

This chain connects TRBV29-1 to TRBJ2-6; a possible D gene is TRBD1 (6 bases). Germline-derived CDR1 and CDR2 are SQVTM and ANQGSEA. This CDR3 has 18 residues. Trimming took off 4 bases at V and 4 bases at J, with 23 bases between the two ends. Here the CDR3 DNA reads TGCAGCGTTGGACCGCCGTGGCAGGGGAACTCAGGGGCCAACGTCCTGACTTTC. Translation: CSVGPPWQGNSGANVLTF.

This sequence joins TRBV4-3 and TRBJ2-1; D might be TRBD2 (7 bases). CDR3 length: 16 amino acids. V was shortened by 0 bases and J by 7 bases, with 16 bases between the two germline ends. Germline values: CDR1 LGHNA, CDR2 YSLEER. This CDR3 is CASSQDWGGAGNEQFF. For the CDR3, the DNA is TGCGCCAGCAGCCAAGACTGGGGGGGGGCCGGGAATGAGCAGTTCTTC.

The chain joins TRBV28 to TRBJ1-5, with D unclear. V lost 5 bases to trimming and J lost 1 base, with 18 bases between them. Germline V gives CDR1 MDHEN, CDR2 SYDVKM. The CDR3 runs 17 residues. CDR3 in amino acids: CASSAPPAVRSNQPQHF. The CDR3 DNA reads as TGTGCCAGCAGTGCACCCCCAGCCGTCAGGAGCAATCAGCCCCAGCATTTT.

This chain connects TRBV7-3 to TRBJ2-3; D is perhaps TRBD1 (5 bases). V was trimmed by 2 bases and J by 3 bases, leaving 12 bases between them. CDR3 length equals 15 residues. Germline CDR1 reads SGHTA; CDR2 reads FQGTGA. The CDR3 coding sequence is TGTGCCAGCAGCTTACAGGGCTCCGATACAGATACGCAGTATTTT. It translates to CASSLQGSDTDTQYF.

The chain has TRBV5-1 and TRBJ2-2, with 8 nucleotides matching TRBD2. The junction had 7 bases not matched to a gene; V was cut back by 1 base and J by 2 bases. This CDR3 comprises 17 residues. Germline loops: CDR1 SGHRS, CDR2 YFSETQ. The CDR3 DNA sequence: TGCGCCAGCAGCTTGCAGCGGGGGCCTTTCAACACCGGGGAGCTGTTTTTT. It translates to CASSLQRGPFNTGELFF.

The chain has TRBV11-2 and TRBJ1-1; the D is unclear. Per germline, CDR1 SGHAT and CDR2 FQNNGV. There are 10 residues in the CDR3. V was trimmed by 10 bases and J by 1 base, leaving 4 bases between them. CDR3 protein: CATSNTEAFF. The CDR3 DNA sequence: TGTGCCACTTCGAACACTGAAGCTTTCTTT.

The chain recombines TRBV19 with TRBJ1-2; a weak D match, TRBD1 (6 bases). The CDR3 sequence is 14 residues long. Germline CDR1 and CDR2: LNHDA and SQIVND (reference sequence). Trimming left V 7 bases short and J 0 bases short, with 12 bases between. In DNA form, the CDR3 reads TGTGCCAGTACAACGGACAGACCTAACTATGGCTACACCTTC. Residues: CASTTDRPNYGYTF.